The 32 T cell receptor beta chains given below trace back to one sample, sequenced in a study of blood T cell repertoires in COVID-19. Some clones are missing from TCRdb's copy, which holds only in-frame ones; the method was immunoSEQ multiplex PCR. The sample holds roughly 71,000 clones, approximately 88% seen once. The sequenced sample was peripheral blood. The receptor source for this set is a man aged 45-60 years with acute or convalescent COVID-19.

The CDR3 protein is CASMPDRNNSPLHF. In DNA, the CDR3 is TGTGCCAGCATGCCCGACAGGAATAATTCACCCCTCCACTTT. V is TRBV27 and J is TRBJ1-6; tentative D call: TRBD1 (6 bases). Germline-derived CDR1 and CDR2 are MNHEY and SMNVEV (reference sequence). The CDR3 extends over 14 amino acids. Trimming removed 7 bases from V and 5 bases from J, with 12 bases in between.

This clone was seen only a few times. This CDR3 reads CAWRRGTGNTEAFF. In DNA, the CDR3 is TGTGCCTGGAGGAGGGGGACAGGCAACACTGAAGCTTTCTTT. The chain is built from TRBV30 and TRBJ1-1, with TRBD1 matching over 8 bases. Germline CDR1 GTSNPN, CDR2 SVGIG (reference sequence). The V segment lost 3 bases and the J segment 2 bases; nucleotides outside the gene matches: 5. The length of the CDR3 is 14 residues. Using reference TRBV30 and TRBJ1-1 for the parts outside the CDR3, the full variable domain is SQTIHQWPATLVQPVGSPLSLECTVEGTSNPNLYWYRQAAGRGLQLLFYSVGIGQISSEVPQNLSASRPQDRQFILSSKKLLLSDSGFYLCAWRRGTGNTEAFFGQGTRLTVV.

The rearrangement links TRBV10-2 to TRBJ1-1; weak D call: TRBD1 (6 bases). Germline V gene sequence: CDR1 WSHSY, CDR2 SAAADI. V lost 6 bases, J lost 1 base, and 9 bases lay in between. CDR3 length equals 13 residues. CDR3 region: CASRGTPNTEAFF. For the CDR3, the DNA is TGCGCCAGCAGAGGGACACCGAACACTGAAGCTTTCTTT.

The chain carries TRBV5-1 and TRBJ1-6, with D uncertain. Germline CDR1 reads SGHRS; CDR2 reads YFSETQ. The CDR3 runs to 14 residues. Trimming took 3 bases from V and 5 from J, leaving 9 bases between them. CDR3 amino acids: CASSSDGNNSPLHF. The CDR3 nucleotides read TGCGCCAGCAGCTCGGACGGGAATAATTCACCCCTCCACTTT.

The chain employs TRBV27 and TRBJ1-1; TRBD1 agrees at 10 bases. Germline V gene lookup returns CDR1 MNHEY and CDR2 SMNVEV (reference sequence). The CDR3 runs 13 residues. Trimming cost V 7 bases and J 4 bases; bases outside gene matches: 3. CDR3 nucleotides: TGTGCCAGCACAAGGACAGGGGGCACTGAAGCTTTCTTT. Protein product: CASTRTGGTEAFF.

This sequence joins TRBV19 and TRBJ1-5, with D perhaps TRBD1 (5 bases). The CDR3 runs to 13 residues. V was cut by 5 bases and J by 5 bases, with 10 bases left in between. In germline, CDR1 is LNHDA, CDR2 SQIVND (reference sequence). The CDR3 DNA is TGTGCCAGTAGTGTGACAGCAGATCAGCCCCAGCATTTT. It is translated as CASSVTADQPQHF.

This chain connects TRBV10-3 to TRBJ2-7; 7 positions match TRBD1. Per the germline V gene, CDR1 is ENHRY and CDR2 is SYGVKD. Losses at the gene ends were 0 bases for V and 6 bases for J; bases not matched to a gene: 2. This CDR3 region has 13 residues. DNA of the CDR3: TGTGCCATCAGTGAGTCGACAGGGAGCGAGCAGTACTTC. This sequence encodes CAISESTGSEQYF.

This rearrangement joins TRBV6-2 or TRBV6-3 to TRBJ1-6; 7 bases fit TRBD1. Germline V gives CDR1 MNHEY, CDR2 SVGEGT. The CDR3 loop spans 15 amino acids. Trimming cost V 2 bases and J 5 bases; bases outside gene matches: 3. The CDR3 DNA follows: TGTGCCAGCAGTTACGTACAGGGGAATAATTCACCCCTCCACTTT. Translated: CASSYVQGNNSPLHF.

This clone was detected only a few times. CDR3 DNA: TGTGCCAGCAGCTCGTGGACTAGCGGAGCGAACACCGGGGAGCTGTTTTTT. Translating it yields CASSSWTSGANTGELFF. This chain uses TRBV7-8 with TRBJ2-2; 10 positions match TRBD2. The CDR3 spans 17 residues. Trimming at V came to 4 bases and at J to 0 bases, leaving 5 bases not matched to a gene. The germline V gene encodes CDR1 SGHVS and CDR2 FQNEAQ.

In its sample, this clone was seen once. V and J are TRBV5-1 and TRBJ2-5, with unresolved D. Per germline, CDR1 SGHRS and CDR2 YFSETQ. This CDR3 has 16 amino acids. V was clipped by 1 base and J by 0 bases, with 13 bases between them. The CDR3 protein is CASSLNLQTYQETQYF. The CDR3 DNA reads as TGCGCCAGCAGCTTGAACCTACAGACGTACCAAGAGACCCAGTACTTC.

The chain uses TRBV10-1 and TRBJ2-3; 13 nucleotides agree with TRBD2. J was trimmed by 4 bases and V by 7 bases; bases with no gene match: 11. CDR1 WNHNN and CDR2 SYGVQD come from the germline V gene (reference sequence). The CDR3 has 17 amino acids. In nucleotides, the CDR3 is TGCGCCAGCACTCGACTAGCGGGGGGCCGGGAGGCAGATACGCAGTATTTT. This codes for CASTRLAGGREADTQYF.

This clone has a handful of counts. The CDR3 DNA sequence: TGCAGTGCCTCTCGAGGGATTGGCTACACCTTC. It is translated as CSASRGIGYTF. The rearrangement joins TRBV20-1 to TRBJ1-2; D not resolved. Trimming left V 6 bases short and J 7 bases short, with 12 bases between. Germline CDR1 and CDR2: DFQATT and SNEGSKA (reference sequence). The CDR3 extends over 11 amino acids.

The sample holds one count of this clone. Here the CDR3 reads CAWSPQNTEAFF. CDR3 coding DNA: TGTGCCTGGAGTCCCCAAAACACTGAAGCTTTCTTT. The rearrangement joins TRBV30 to TRBJ1-1; D unclear. Germline V CDR1 and CDR2: GTSNPN, SVGIG (reference sequence). The CDR3 covers 12 residues. Trimming pared 2 bases from V and 2 bases from J, leaving 6 bases between.

The chain uses TRBV9 and TRBJ2-3, with 9 nucleotides matching TRBD2. V was pared by 4 bases and J by 1 base, with 7 bases of the junction left unmatched. Per germline, CDR1 SGDLS and CDR2 YYNGEE. This CDR3 region has 16 residues. The CDR3 DNA reads TGTGCCAGCAGCTCGAGCGGGGGGATGGGCACAGATACGCAGTATTTT. Translated: CASSSSGGMGTDTQYF.

The chain links TRBV19 to TRBJ1-5; 10 bases are shared with TRBD1. After removal of 4 bases from V and 3 bases from J, the junction contained 9 bases not matched to a gene. The CDR3 is 17 amino acids. Germline-derived CDR1 and CDR2 are LNHDA and SQIVND (reference sequence). The CDR3, as DNA: TGTGCCAGTAGTAGGGACAGGGGAGAGTCCGCCAATCAGCCCCAGCATTTT. Its translation is CASSRDRGESANQPQHF.

V and J are TRBV19 and TRBJ2-7; 9 nucleotides line up with TRBD2. Germline lookup yields CDR1 LNHDA and CDR2 SQIVND (reference sequence). V lost 5 bases and J lost 2; bases outside the gene matches: 4. This CDR3 contains 14 residues. The CDR3 nucleotides read TGTGCCAGTAGTCTCGCTAGCGGGGCCTACGAGCAGTACTTC. Its protein is CASSLASGAYEQYF.

This clone has only one observation. The chain couples TRBV11-3 to TRBJ2-1, with 11 bases identical to TRBD1. Germline lookup yields CDR1 SGHNT and CDR2 YENEEA. This CDR3 contains 15 residues. V was pared by 5 bases and J by 5 bases, with 5 bases of the junction left unmatched. CDR3 in amino acids: CASSGRDRGNNEQFF. The CDR3, as DNA: TGTGCCAGCAGCGGTAGGGACAGGGGGAACAATGAGCAGTTCTTC.

V gene TRBV11-2 combines with J gene TRBJ1-5, with 8 nucleotides matching TRBD1. V lost 5 bases to trimming and J lost 0 bases; unmatched junction nucleotides: 6. Germline V gene data show CDR1 as SGHAT and CDR2 as FQNNGV. There are 16 residues in the CDR3. The CDR3 here is CASSTGTGYSNQPQHF. CDR3 DNA sequence: TGTGCCAGCAGCACCGGGACAGGTTATAGCAATCAGCCCCAGCATTTT.

The chain has TRBV24-1 and TRBJ1-2; possibly TRBD1 for D (6 bases). The V gene lost 4 bases and the J gene lost 5 bases, with 10 bases spanning the gap. The CDR3 has 13 residues. CDR1 is KGHDR, CDR2 SFDVKD, per germline. The CDR3 sequence: CATSEAGQYGYTF. The CDR3, as DNA: TGTGCCACCAGTGAGGCCGGACAGTATGGCTACACCTTC.

This rearrangement joins TRBV27 to TRBJ2-7; 13 bases align to TRBD2. CDR1 is MNHEY and CDR2 is SMNVEV in the germline V gene (reference sequence). V dropped 8 bases and J dropped 1; count of bases not matched to a gene: 11. The CDR3 runs to 17 residues. Here the CDR3 DNA reads TGTGCCAGCGGTCGACTAGCGGGGGGCAAAAGGTCCTACGAGCAGTACTTC. It translates to CASGRLAGGKRSYEQYF.

This clone was seen a few times. The J gene is TRBJ1-5, the V gene TRBV7-9, with 9 bases identical to TRBD1. CDR1 and CDR2 (germline): SEHNR, FQNEAQ (reference sequence). Germline trimming cut 5 bases from V and 3 bases from J; bases unmatched to any gene: 8. The CDR3 extends over 16 amino acids. The CDR3 protein is CASSGDRDKTNQPQHF. The CDR3 DNA follows: TGTGCCAGCAGCGGGGACAGGGATAAAACCAATCAGCCCCAGCATTTT.

The CDR3 loop reads CASSPRRDRAYYEQYF. The CDR3 region has the DNA TGTGCCAGTAGCCCCCGTCGAGACAGGGCCTACTACGAGCAGTACTTC. The V and J genes are TRBV19 and TRBJ2-7; 7 bases line up with TRBD1. The CDR3 is made up of 16 amino acids. The junction had 14 bases not matched to a gene; V was cut back by 6 bases and J by 3 bases. Germline values: CDR1 LNHDA, CDR2 SQIVND (reference sequence).

The chain has TRBV6-1 and TRBJ2-1; D is uncertain. Deletions cut 1 base from V and 3 bases from J, with 4 bases between. The CDR3 contains 13 residues. CDR1 MNHNS and CDR2 SASEGT come from the germline V gene. In nucleotides, the CDR3 is TGTGCCAGCAGTGAAGTCGGCTACAATGAGCAGTTCTTC. Its protein product is CASSEVGYNEQFF.

CDR3 loop: CASSSIRQGAVGTEAFF. CDR3 DNA sequence: TGTGCCAGCAGCTCGATCCGACAGGGGGCGGTGGGCACTGAAGCTTTCTTT. The J gene is TRBJ1-1, the V gene TRBV7-3, with 10 positions matching TRBD1. Germline loops: CDR1 SGHTA, CDR2 FQGTGA. This CDR3 has 17 residues. Trimming removed 4 bases from V and 4 bases from J; junction bases left unmatched: 12.

This chain links TRBV28 with TRBJ1-2, with a tentative D call TRBD1 (6 bases). Trimming cost V 8 bases and J 0 bases, with 16 bases left between them. Looked up from germline, CDR1 is MDHEN and CDR2 is SYDVKM. CDR3 size: 15 residues. The CDR3 bases are TGTGCCAGCGCCATAACCCAGGGGACTAACTATGGCTACACCTTC. Residues: CASAITQGTNYGYTF.

The rearrangement links TRBV3-1 (or the pseudogene TRBV3-2) to TRBJ2-2; the match to TRBD1 covers 7 bases. Germline CDR1 LGHDT, CDR2 YNNKEL (reference sequence). V lost 4 bases to trimming and J lost 0 bases; unmatched junction nucleotides: 2. This CDR3 is 15 amino acids long. The CDR3 nucleotides read TGTGCCAGCAGCCCAGGGACAGCGAACACCGGGGAGCTGTTTTTT. Translating gives CASSPGTANTGELFF.

This clone was counted a single time. This chain uses TRBV19 with TRBJ2-7; TRBD1 is a possible D gene (6 bases). The V gene's germline CDR1 is LNHDA and CDR2 SQIVND (reference sequence). CDR3 length: 13 amino acids. V lost 3 bases to trimming and J lost 9 bases, with 15 bases between them. CDR3 residues: CASSIGTSAGQYF. Written as DNA, the CDR3 is TGTGCCAGTAGTATTGGGACATCCGCGGGGCAGTACTTC.

The rearrangement links TRBV7-8 to TRBJ2-7, with D perhaps TRBD1 (6 bases). The length of the CDR3 is 16 residues. Germline values: CDR1 SGHVS, CDR2 FQNEAQ. Trimming shortened V by 5 bases and J by 4 bases, and 21 bases separated the two germline ends. CDR3 region: CASSPETGQPFYEQYF. The CDR3 coding sequence is TGTGCCAGCAGCCCCGAAACGGGACAACCCTTTTACGAGCAGTACTTC.

This clone was seen just once. This sequence joins TRBV10-3 and TRBJ2-2; 11 bases agree with TRBD1. Unmatched junction bases numbered 5, after V lost 6 bases and J lost 2 bases. There are 16 residues in the CDR3. Germline assignment: CDR1 ENHRY and CDR2 SYGVKD. CDR3 sequence (DNA): TGTGCCATCAGCCCCAGGACAGGGGGCAACACCGGGGAGCTGTTTTTT. As protein: CAISPRTGGNTGELFF.

The genes are TRBV19 and TRBJ1-3; the D gene is possibly TRBD1 (6 bases). Germline V gene sequence: CDR1 LNHDA, CDR2 SQIVND (reference sequence). The CDR3 is 16 amino acids. Trimming cost V 6 bases and J 3 bases, with 18 bases left between them. CDR3 DNA sequence: TGTGCCAGTAGACGTTTGGCGGGGGGCAGTGGAAACACCATATATTTT. Amino acid sequence: CASRRLAGGSGNTIYF.

The chain uses TRBV5-1 and TRBJ2-1, with 9 nucleotides matching TRBD1. Germline V gene data show CDR1 as SGHRS and CDR2 as YFSETQ. V trimming: 5 bases; J trimming: 4 bases; junction bases outside the gene matches: 7. The CDR3 is 15 residues long. CDR3 residues: CASSGGQGYYNEQFF. The DNA of the CDR3 is TGCGCCAGCAGTGGGGGACAGGGATATTACAATGAGCAGTTCTTC. Supplemented by reference TRBV5-1 and TRBJ2-1, the full variable domain reads KAGVTQTPRYLIKTRGQQVTLSCSPISGHRSVSWYQQTPGQGLQFLFEYFSETQRNKGNFPGRFSGRQFSNSRSEMNVSTLELGDSALYLCASSGGQGYYNEQFFGPGTRLTVL.

The rearrangement links TRBV7-9 to TRBJ1-1, with TRBD1 as a possible D gene (5 bases). Germline assignment: CDR1 SEHNR and CDR2 FQNEAQ (reference sequence). This CDR3 has 14 residues. Trimming left V 1 base short and J 1 base short, with 7 bases between. The CDR3 sequence is CASSLGTQNTEAFF. For the CDR3, the DNA is TGTGCCAGCAGCTTAGGGACACAGAACACTGAAGCTTTCTTT.